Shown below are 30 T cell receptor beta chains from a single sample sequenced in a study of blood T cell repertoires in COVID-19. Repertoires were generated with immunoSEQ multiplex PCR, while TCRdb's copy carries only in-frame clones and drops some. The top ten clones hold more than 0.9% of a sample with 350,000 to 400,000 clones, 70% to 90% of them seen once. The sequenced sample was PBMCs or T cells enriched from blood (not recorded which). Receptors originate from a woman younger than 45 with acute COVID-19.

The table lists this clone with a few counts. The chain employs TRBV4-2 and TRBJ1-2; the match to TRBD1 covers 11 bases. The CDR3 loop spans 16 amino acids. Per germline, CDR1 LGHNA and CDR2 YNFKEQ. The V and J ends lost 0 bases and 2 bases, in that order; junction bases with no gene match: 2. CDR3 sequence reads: CASSQEGQGGNYGYTF. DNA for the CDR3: TGTGCCAGCAGCCAAGAGGGACAGGGGGGGAACTATGGCTACACCTTC.

The CDR3 DNA is TGTGCCAGTAGTACCTCCCCCGGGGTGAACACTGAAGCTTTCTTT. Translated: CASSTSPGVNTEAFF. This rearrangement joins TRBV19 to TRBJ1-1, with unresolved D. CDR1 and CDR2 from the germline V gene are LNHDA and SQIVND (reference sequence). The ends were cut back, 4 bases at V and 0 bases at J, with 12 bases in the middle. This CDR3 comprises 15 residues.

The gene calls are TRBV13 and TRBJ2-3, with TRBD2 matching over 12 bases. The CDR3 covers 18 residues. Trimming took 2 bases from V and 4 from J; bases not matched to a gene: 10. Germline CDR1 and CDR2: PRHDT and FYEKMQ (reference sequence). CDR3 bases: TGTGCCAGCAGCTTACTTTCTAGCGGGGGGGCCCTCGCAGATACGCAGTATTTT. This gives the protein CASSLLSSGGALADTQYF.

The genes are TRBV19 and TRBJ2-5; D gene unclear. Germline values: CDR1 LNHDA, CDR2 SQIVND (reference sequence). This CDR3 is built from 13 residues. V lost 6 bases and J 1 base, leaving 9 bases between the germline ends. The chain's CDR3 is CASRSLSQETQYF. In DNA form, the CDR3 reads TGTGCCAGTAGATCACTTAGCCAAGAGACCCAGTACTTC.

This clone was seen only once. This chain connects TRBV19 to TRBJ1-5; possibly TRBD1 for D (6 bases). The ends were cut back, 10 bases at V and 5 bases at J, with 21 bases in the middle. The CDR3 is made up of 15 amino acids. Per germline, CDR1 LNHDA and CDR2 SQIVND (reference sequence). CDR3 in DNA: TGTGCCACTACTCCATCTCAGGGGTTCGATCAGCCCCAGCATTTT. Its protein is CATTPSQGFDQPQHF.

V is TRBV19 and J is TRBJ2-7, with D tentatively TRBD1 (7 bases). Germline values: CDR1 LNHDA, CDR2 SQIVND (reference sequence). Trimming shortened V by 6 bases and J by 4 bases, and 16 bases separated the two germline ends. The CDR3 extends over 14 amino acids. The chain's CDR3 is CASSRGTAYYEQYF. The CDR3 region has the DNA TGTGCCAGTAGCCGCGGGACAGCTTATTACGAGCAGTACTTC.

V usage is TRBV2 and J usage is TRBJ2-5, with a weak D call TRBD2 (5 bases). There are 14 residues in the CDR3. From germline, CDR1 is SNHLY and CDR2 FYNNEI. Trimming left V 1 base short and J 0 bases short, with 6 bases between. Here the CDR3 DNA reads TGTGCCAGCAGTGAAGGGGAGTACCAAGAGACCCAGTACTTC. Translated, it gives CASSEGEYQETQYF. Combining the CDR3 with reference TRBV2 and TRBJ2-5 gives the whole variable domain EPEVTQTPSHQVTQMGQEVILRCVPISNHLYFYWYRQILGQKVEFLVSFYNNEISEKSEIFDDQFSVERPDGSNFTLKIRSTKLEDSAMYFCASSEGEYQETQYFGPGTRLLVL.

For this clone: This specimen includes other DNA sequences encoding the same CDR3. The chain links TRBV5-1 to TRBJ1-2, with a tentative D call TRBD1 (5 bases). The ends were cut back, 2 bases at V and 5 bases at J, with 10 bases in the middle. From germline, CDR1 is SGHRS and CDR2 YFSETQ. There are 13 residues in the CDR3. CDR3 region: CASSFGGGYGYTF. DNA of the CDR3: TGCGCCAGCAGCTTTGGGGGAGGGTATGGCTACACCTTC.

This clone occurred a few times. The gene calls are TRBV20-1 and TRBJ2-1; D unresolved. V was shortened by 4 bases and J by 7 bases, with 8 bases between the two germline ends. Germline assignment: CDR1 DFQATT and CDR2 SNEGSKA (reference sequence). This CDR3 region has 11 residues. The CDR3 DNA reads TGCAGTGCTAATGAGGCAAATGAGCAGTTCTTC. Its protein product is CSANEANEQFF.

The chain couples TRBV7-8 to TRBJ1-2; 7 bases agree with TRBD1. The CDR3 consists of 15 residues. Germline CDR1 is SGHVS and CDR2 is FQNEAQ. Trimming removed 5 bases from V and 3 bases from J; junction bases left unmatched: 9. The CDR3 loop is CASSASGTDHYGYTF. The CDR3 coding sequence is TGTGCCAGCAGCGCATCCGGGACAGATCACTATGGCTACACCTTC.

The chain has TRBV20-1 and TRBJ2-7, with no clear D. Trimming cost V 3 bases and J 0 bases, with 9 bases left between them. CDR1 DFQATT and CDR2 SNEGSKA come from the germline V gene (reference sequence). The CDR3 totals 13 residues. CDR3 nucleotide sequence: TGCAGTGCTAGTGGGCAGAACTCCTACGAGCAGTACTTC. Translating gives CSASGQNSYEQYF.

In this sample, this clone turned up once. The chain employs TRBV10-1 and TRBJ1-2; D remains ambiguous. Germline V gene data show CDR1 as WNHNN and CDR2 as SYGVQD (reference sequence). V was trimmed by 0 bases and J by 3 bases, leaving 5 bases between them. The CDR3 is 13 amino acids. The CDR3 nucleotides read TGCGCCAGCAGTGAGTCACCGGACTATGGCTACACCTTC. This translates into CASSESPDYGYTF.

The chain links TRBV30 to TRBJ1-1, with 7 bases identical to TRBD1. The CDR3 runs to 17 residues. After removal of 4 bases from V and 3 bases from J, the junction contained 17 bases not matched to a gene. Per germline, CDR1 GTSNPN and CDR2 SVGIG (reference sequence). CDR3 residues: CAWITGPKTGQDTEAFF. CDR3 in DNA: TGTGCCTGGATTACTGGGCCCAAGACAGGGCAAGACACTGAAGCTTTCTTT.

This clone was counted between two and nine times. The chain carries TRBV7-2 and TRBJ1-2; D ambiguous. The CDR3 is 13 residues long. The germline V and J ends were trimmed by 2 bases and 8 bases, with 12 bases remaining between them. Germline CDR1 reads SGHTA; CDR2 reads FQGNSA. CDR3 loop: CASSLRPRRGYTF. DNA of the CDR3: TGTGCCAGCAGCTTACGGCCAAGGAGGGGCTACACCTTC.

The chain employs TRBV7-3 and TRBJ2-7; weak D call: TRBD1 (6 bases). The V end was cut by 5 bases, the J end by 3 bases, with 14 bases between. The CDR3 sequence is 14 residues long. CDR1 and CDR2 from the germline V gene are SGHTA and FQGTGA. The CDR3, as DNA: TGTGCCAGCAGCCTTCTCCCAGGGGTCTACGAGCAGTACTTC. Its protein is CASSLLPGVYEQYF.

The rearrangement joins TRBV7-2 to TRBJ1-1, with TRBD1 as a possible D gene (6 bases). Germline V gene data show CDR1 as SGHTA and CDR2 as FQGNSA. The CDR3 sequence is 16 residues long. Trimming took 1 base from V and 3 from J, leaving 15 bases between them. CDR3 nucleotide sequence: TGTGCCAGCAGCTTAGGGTCGGGGGGCCCGTACACTGAAGCTTTCTTT. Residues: CASSLGSGGPYTEAFF.

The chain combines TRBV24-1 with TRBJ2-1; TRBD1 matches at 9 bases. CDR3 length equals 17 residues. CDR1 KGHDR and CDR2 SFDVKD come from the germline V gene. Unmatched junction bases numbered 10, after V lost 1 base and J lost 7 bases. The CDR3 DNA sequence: TGTGCCACCAGTGATTTCTACGGGACAGGGTATAGGAATGAGCAGTTCTTC. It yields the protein CATSDFYGTGYRNEQFF.

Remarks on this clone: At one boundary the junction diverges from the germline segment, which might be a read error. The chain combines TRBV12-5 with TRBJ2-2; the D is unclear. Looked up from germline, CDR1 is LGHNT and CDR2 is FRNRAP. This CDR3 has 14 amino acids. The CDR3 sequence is CASGLVMNSGELFF. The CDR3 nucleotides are TGTGCTAGTGGTTTGGTAATGAACTCCGGGGAGCTGTTTTTT.

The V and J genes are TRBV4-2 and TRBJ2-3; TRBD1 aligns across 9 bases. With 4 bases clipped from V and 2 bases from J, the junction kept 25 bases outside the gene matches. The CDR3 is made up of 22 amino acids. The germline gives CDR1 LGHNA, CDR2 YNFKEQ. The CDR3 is CASSPLWGGTGRYSDTTDTQYF. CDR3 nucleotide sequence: TGTGCCAGCAGCCCCCTATGGGGGGGGACAGGGCGATACAGTGATACCACAGATACGCAGTATTTT.

The CDR3 loop reads CASSQAQIGRGYGYTF. The CDR3 region has the DNA TGCGCCAGCAGCCAAGCCCAGATAGGACGGGGCTATGGCTACACCTTC. The chain employs TRBV4-1 and TRBJ1-2; no clear D. Germline CDR1 MGHRA, CDR2 YSYEKL. This CDR3 comprises 16 residues. The V end lost 1 base, the J end lost 4 bases, and 16 bases lay between the germline ends.

As DNA, the CDR3 is TGTGCCAGCGGACGGGAAATTTACAATGAGCAGTTCTTC. This codes for CASGREIYNEQFF. J is TRBJ2-1 and V is TRBV7-2; the D gene is possibly TRBD2 (5 bases). The V gene's germline CDR1 is SGHTA and CDR2 FQGNSA. The CDR3 covers 13 residues. Trimming took off 8 bases at V and 4 bases at J, with 12 bases between the two ends.

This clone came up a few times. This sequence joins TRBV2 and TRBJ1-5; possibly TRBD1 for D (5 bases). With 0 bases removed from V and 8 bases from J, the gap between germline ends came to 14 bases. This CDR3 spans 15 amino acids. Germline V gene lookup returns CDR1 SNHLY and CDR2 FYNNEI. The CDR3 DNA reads TGTGCCAGCAGTGAAGCGGGGGGAGGGAGGAAGCCCCAGCATTTT. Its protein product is CASSEAGGGRKPQHF.

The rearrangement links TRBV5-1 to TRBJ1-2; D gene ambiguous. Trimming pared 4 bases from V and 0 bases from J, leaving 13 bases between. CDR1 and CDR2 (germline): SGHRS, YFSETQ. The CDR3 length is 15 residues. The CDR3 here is CASSPGSTANYGYTF. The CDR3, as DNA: TGCGCCAGCAGCCCCGGGTCGACGGCTAACTATGGCTACACCTTC. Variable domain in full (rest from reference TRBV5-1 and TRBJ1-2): KAGVTQTPRYLIKTRGQQVTLSCSPISGHRSVSWYQQTPGQGLQFLFEYFSETQRNKGNFPGRFSGRQFSNSRSEMNVSTLELGDSALYLCASSPGSTANYGYTFGSGTRLTVV.

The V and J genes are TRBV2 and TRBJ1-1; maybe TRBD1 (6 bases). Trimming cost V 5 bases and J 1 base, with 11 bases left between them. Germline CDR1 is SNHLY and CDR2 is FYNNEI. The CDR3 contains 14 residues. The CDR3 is CASSPQGRNTEAFF. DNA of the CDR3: TGTGCCAGCAGTCCACAGGGTAGGAACACTGAAGCTTTCTTT. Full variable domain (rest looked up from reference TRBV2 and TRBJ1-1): EPEVTQTPSHQVTQMGQEVILRCVPISNHLYFYWYRQILGQKVEFLVSFYNNEISEKSEIFDDQFSVERPDGSNFTLKIRSTKLEDSAMYFCASSPQGRNTEAFFGQGTRLTVV.

In nucleotides, the CDR3 is TGTGCCAGCAGCCCTCTCGCTAGCGGGGGGTACGAGCAGTACTTC. Translating it yields CASSPLASGGYEQYF. The chain uses TRBV7-2 and TRBJ2-7; 11 bases map to TRBD2. V dropped 5 bases and J dropped 4; count of bases not matched to a gene: 7. The CDR3 is 15 residues long. Germline V gene data show CDR1 as SGHTA and CDR2 as FQGNSA.

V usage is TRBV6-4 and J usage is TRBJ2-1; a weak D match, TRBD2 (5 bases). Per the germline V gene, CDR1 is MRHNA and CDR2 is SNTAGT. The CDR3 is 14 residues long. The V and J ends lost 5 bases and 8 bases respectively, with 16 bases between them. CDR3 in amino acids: CASSSDSPPHEQFF. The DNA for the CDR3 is TGTGCCAGCAGTTCGGACTCCCCACCCCATGAGCAGTTCTTC.

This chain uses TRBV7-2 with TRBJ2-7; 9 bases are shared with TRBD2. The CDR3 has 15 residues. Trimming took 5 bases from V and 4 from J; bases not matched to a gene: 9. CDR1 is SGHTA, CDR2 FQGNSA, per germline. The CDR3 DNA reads TGTGCCAGCAGCCGCGTAGCGGGGGCGAGGTACGAGCAGTACTTC. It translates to CASSRVAGARYEQYF.

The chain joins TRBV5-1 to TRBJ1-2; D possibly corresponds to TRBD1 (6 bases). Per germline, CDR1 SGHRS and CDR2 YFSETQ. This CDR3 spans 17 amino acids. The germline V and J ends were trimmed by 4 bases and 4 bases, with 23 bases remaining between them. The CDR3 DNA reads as TGCGCCAGCAGCCAAACAACAGGGCCGCTCTCTCTCTATGGCTACACCTTC. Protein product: CASSQTTGPLSLYGYTF. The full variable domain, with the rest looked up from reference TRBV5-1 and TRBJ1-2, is KAGVTQTPRYLIKTRGQQVTLSCSPISGHRSVSWYQQTPGQGLQFLFEYFSETQRNKGNFPGRFSGRQFSNSRSEMNVSTLELGDSALYLCASSQTTGPLSLYGYTFGSGTRLTVV.

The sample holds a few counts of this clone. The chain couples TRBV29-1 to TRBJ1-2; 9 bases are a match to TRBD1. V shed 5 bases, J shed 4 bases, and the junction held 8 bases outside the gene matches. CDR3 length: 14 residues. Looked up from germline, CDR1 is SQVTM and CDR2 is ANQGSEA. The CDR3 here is CSVTTGQGAYGYTF. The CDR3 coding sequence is TGCAGCGTTACCACGGGACAGGGCGCCTATGGCTACACCTTC. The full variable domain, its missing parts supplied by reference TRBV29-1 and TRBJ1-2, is SAVISQKPSRDICQRGTSLTIQCQVDSQVTMMFWYRQQPGQSLTLIATANQGSEATYESGFVIDKFPISRPNLTFSTLTVSNMSPEDSSIYLCSVTTGQGAYGYTFGSGTRLTVV.

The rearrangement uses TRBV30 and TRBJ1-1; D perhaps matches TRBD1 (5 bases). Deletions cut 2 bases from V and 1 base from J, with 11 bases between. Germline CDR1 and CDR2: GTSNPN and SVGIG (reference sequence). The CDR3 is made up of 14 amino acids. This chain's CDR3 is CAWSYGQGNTEAFF. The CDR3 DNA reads TGTGCCTGGAGTTACGGGCAGGGGAACACTGAAGCTTTCTTT.